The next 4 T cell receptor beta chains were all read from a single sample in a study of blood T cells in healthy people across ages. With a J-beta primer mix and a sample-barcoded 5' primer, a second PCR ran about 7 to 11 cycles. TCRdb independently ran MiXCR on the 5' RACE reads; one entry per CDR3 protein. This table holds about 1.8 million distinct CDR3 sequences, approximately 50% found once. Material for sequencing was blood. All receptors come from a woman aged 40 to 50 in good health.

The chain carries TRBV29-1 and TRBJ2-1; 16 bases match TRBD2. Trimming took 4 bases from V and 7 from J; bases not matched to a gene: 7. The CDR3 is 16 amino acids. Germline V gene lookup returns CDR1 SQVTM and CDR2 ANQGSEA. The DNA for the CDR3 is TGCAGCGTTGGAGGGACTAGCGGGGGGGCTCCGAATGAGCAGTTCTTC. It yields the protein CSVGGTSGGAPNEQFF.

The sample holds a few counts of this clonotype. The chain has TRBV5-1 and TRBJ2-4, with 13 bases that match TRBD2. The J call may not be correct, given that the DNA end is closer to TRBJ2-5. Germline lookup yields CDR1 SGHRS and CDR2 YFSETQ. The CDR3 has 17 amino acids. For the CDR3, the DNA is TGCGCCAGCAGCTCCGGACTAGCGGGGGTTGGATCGGAGACCCAGTACTTC. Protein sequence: CASSSGLAGVGSETQYF.

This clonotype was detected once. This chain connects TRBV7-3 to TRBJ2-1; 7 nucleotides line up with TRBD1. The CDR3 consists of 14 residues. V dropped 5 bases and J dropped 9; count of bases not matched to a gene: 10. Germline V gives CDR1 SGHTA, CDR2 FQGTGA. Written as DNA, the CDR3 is TGTGCCAGCAGCGCAGAGACAGGGATCGGTGAGCAGTTCTTC. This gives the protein CASSAETGIGEQFF.

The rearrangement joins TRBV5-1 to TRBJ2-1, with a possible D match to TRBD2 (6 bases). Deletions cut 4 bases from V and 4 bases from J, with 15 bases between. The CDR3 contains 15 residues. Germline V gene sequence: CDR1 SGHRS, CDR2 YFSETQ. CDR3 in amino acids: CASSQIGREYNEQFF. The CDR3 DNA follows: TGCGCCAGCAGCCAGATCGGGCGGGAATACAATGAGCAGTTCTTC.